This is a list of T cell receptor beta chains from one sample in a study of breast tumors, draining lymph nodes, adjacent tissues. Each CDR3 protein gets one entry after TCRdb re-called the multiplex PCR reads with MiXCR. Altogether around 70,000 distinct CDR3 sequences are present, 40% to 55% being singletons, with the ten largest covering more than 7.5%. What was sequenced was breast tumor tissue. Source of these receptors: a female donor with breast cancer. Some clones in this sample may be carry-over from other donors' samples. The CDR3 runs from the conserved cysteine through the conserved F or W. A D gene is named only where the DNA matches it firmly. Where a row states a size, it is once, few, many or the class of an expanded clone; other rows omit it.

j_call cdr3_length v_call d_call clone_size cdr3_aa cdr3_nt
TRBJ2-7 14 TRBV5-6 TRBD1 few CASSQDRASYEQYF TGTGCCAGCAGCCAAGACAGGGCCTCATACGAGCAGTACTTC
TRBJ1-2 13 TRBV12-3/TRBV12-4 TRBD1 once CASRQGQGDGYTF TGTGCCAGCAGACAGGGACAGGGCGATGGCTACACCTTC
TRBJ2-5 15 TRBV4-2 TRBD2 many CASSIGLAGEETQYF TGTGCCAGCTCAATAGGACTAGCGGGAGAAGAGACCCAGTACTTC
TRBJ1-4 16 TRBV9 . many CASSPPPQGGDEKLFF TGTGCCAGCAGCCCCCCCCCCCAGGGAGGAGATGAAAAACTGTTTTTT
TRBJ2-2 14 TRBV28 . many CASSLPRLAGELFF TGTGCCAGCAGTTTGCCTAGACTTGCCGGGGAGCTGTTTTTT
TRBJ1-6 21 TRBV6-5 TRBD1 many CASSTRGQGYPLSSYNSPLHF TGTGCCAGCAGTACCCGCGGACAGGGGTATCCCCTAAGCTCCTATAATTCACCCCTCCACTTT
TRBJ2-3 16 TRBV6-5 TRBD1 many CASSYEPGQSTDTQYF TGTGCCAGCAGTTACGAACCGGGACAGAGCACAGATACGCAGTATTTT
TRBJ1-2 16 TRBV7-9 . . CASSSSEGQGLYGYTF TGTGCCAGCAGCTCCTCTGAGGGGCAAGGGCTCTATGGCTACACCTTC
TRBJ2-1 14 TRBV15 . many CATSTITGFNEQFF TGTGCCACCAGCACCATCACTGGTTTCAATGAGCAGTTCTTC
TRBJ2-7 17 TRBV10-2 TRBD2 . CASSPLRTSGVSYEQYF TGCGCCAGCAGTCCCCTCAGGACTAGCGGTGTCTCCTACGAGCAGTACTTC
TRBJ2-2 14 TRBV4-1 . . CASSPESGTGELFF TGCGCCAGCAGCCCTGAGAGCGGCACCGGGGAGCTGTTTTTT
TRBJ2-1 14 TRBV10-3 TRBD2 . CAISVSGGADTQFF TGTGCCATCAGTGTTAGCGGGGGGGCTGATACGCAGTTCTTC
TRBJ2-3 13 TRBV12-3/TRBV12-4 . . CASSRTFTDTQYF TGTGCCAGCAGTCGGACCTTCACAGATACGCAGTATTTT
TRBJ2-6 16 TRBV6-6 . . CASSHSISSGANVLTF TGCGCCAGCAGTCACTCGATCAGCTCTGGGGCCAACGTCCTGACTTTC
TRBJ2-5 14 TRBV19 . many CASKPRSGIETQYF TGTGCCAGTAAGCCTAGGTCAGGAATTGAGACCCAGTACTTC
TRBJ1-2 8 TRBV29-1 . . CSVEGSTF TGCAGCGTTGAAGGCTCCACCTTC
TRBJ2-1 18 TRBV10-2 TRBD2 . CASSPLRTSGGAYNEQFF TGCGCCAGCAGTCCCCTCAGGACTAGCGGGGGGGCCTACAATGAGCAGTTCTTC
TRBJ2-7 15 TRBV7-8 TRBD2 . CACSISGRACSEQYF TGTGCCTGCAGCATTAGCGGGAGGGCTTGTTCCGAGCAGTACTTC
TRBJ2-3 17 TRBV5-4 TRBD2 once CASSPLRSSGFTDTQYF TGTGCCAGCAGTCCCCTTCGTAGTAGCGGGTTCACAGATACGCAGTATTTT
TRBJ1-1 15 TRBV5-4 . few CASSLVIAMNTEAFF TGTGCCAGCAGCTTGGTTATCGCCATGAACACTGAAGCTTTCTTT
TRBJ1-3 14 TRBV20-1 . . CSASFGVKFNTIYF TGCAGTGCTAGTTTCGGGGTCAAGTTCAACACCATATATTTT
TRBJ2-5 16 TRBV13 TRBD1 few CASSLGTGLAQETQYF TGTGCCAGCAGCTTAGGGACAGGGTTGGCCCAAGAGACCCAGTACTTC
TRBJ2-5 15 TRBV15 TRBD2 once CATSSGGVAGETQYF TGTGCCACCTCTAGCGGGGGGGTGGCTGGTGAGACCCAGTACTTC
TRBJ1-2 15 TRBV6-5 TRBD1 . CASTGQGLSHYSHTF TGTGCCAGCACGGGACAGGGCCTTTCTCACTATAGCCACACCTTC
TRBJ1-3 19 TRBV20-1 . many CSASDISLGGFSSGNTIYF TGCAGTGCTAGCGACATCAGTCTCGGCGGGTTCTCCTCTGGAAACACCATATATTTT
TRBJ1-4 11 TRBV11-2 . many CASSPGTLLFF TGTGCCAGCAGCCCCGGGACATTACTGTTTTTT
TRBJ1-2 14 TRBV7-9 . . CASSSLDGLSGYTF TGTGCCAGCAGCTCCCTGGACGGACTATCTGGCTACACCTTC
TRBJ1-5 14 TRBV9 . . CASSVGGGNQPQHF TGTGCCAGCAGCGTAGGGGGTGGCAATCAGCCCCAGCATTTT
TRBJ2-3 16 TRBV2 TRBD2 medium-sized CASSEGLAGDTDTQYF TGTGCCAGCAGTGAGGGGCTAGCGGGGGACACAGATACGCAGTATTTT
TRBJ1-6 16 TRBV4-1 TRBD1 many CASSLKYRGLDSPLHF TGCGCCAGCAGCCTGAAATACAGGGGGCTGGATTCACCCCTCCACTTT
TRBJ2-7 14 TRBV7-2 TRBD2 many CASRRAGTSYEQYF TGTGCCAGCAGGCGTGCCGGGACTAGCTACGAGCAGTACTTC
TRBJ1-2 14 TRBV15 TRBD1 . CATSRARQGEGYTF TGTGCCACCAGCAGAGCACGACAGGGGGAAGGCTACACCTTC
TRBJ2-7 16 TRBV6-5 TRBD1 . CASSARDRGLLYEQYF TGTGCCAGCAGTGCTAGAGACAGGGGTCTCCTTTACGAGCAGTACTTC
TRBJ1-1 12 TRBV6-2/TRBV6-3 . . CASSNRREEAFF TGTGCCAGCAGTAACAGGAGAGAAGAAGCTTTCTTT
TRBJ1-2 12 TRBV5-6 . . CASSSAGRRDTF TGTGCCAGCAGCTCTGCGGGGAGGCGGGACACCTTC
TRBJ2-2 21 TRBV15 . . CASSCIVQGPQGCANTGELFF TGTGCCAGTAGTTGCATAGTCCAGGGTCCCCAGGGCTGTGCGAACACCGGGGAGCTGTTTTTT
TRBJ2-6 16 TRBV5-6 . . CASSLGSGAGANVLTF TGTGCCAGCAGCTTGGGGTCAGGGGCTGGGGCCAACGTCCTGACTTTC
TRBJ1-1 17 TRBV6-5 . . CASSFLRDGYSNTEAFF TGTGCCAGCAGTTTCCTCCGGGACGGGTATTCGAACACTGAAGCTTTCTTT
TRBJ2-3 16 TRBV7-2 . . CASSLERDESTDTQYF TGTGCCAGCAGCTTAGAACGGGACGAGAGCACAGATACGCAGTATTTT
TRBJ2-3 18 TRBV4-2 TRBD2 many CASSQDRLLAGGTDTQYF TGTGCCAGCAGCCAAGATAGGTTACTAGCGGGGGGCACAGATACGCAGTATTTT